The 20 T cell receptor beta chains in this list originate from one sample, sequenced in a study of cytomegalovirus exposure and HLA in healthy donors. The PCR used 60 Vbeta and 13 Jbeta primers. Generated by immunoSEQ multiplex PCR, the TCRdb table keeps only in-frame clones and is missing some. The sample lists 150,000 to 200,000 clones; about four fifths were seen once. The material sequenced was PBMCs. All receptors derive from a male donor in good health and CMV-seropositive.

The chain links TRBV29-1 to TRBJ2-3, with D possibly TRBD2 on 7 matching bases. Looked up from germline, CDR1 is SQVTM and CDR2 is ANQGSEA. The CDR3 is made up of 14 amino acids. V lost 3 bases and J lost 4, with 14 bases in between. The CDR3 spells CSVDGRGRADTQYF. Here the CDR3 DNA reads TGCAGCGTTGATGGGAGGGGGAGGGCAGATACGCAGTATTTT.

The chain couples TRBV28 to TRBJ2-7; 11 positions agree with TRBD1. The V gene's germline CDR1 is MDHEN and CDR2 SYDVKM. This CDR3 contains 15 residues. The V and J ends lost 5 bases and 3 bases, in that order; junction bases with no gene match: 6. This chain's CDR3 is CASSGRTGGGYEQYF. The CDR3 DNA sequence: TGTGCCAGCAGTGGGAGGACAGGGGGCGGCTACGAGCAGTACTTC.

The chain recombines TRBV2 with TRBJ2-1; 10 bases map to TRBD2. The CDR3 length is 17 residues. The germline V gene has CDR1 SNHLY and CDR2 FYNNEI. Trimming at V came to 7 bases and at J to 0 bases, leaving 9 bases not matched to a gene. Written as DNA, the CDR3 is TGTGCCAGCACCACGGGGGTAGCGGGGGGCTCCTACAATGAGCAGTTCTTC. Its translation is CASTTGVAGGSYNEQFF. The variable domain in full, completed from reference TRBV2 and TRBJ2-1, reads EPEVTQTPSHQVTQMGQEVILRCVPISNHLYFYWYRQILGQKVEFLVSFYNNEISEKSEIFDDQFSVERPDGSNFTLKIRSTKLEDSAMYFCASTTGVAGGSYNEQFFGPGTRLTVL.

This clone was seen more than once but under ten times. The V gene is TRBV5-1, the J gene TRBJ2-3; 11 bases fit TRBD2. V was pared by 4 bases and J by 1 base, with 2 bases of the junction left unmatched. The germline V gene encodes CDR1 SGHRS and CDR2 YFSETQ. The CDR3 has 15 amino acids. CDR3 coding DNA: TGCGCCAGCAGCGCACTAGCGGGGGGCACAGATACGCAGTATTTT. This translates into CASSALAGGTDTQYF.

The rearrangement uses TRBV9 and TRBJ1-6; 9 bases are shared with TRBD1. Trimming at V came to 3 bases and at J to 11 bases, leaving 6 bases not matched to a gene. The germline V gene encodes CDR1 SGDLS and CDR2 YYNGEE. The length of the CDR3 is 14 residues. Here the CDR3 DNA reads TGTGCCAGCAGCGCACCCGACAGGGGGGCACCCCTCCACTTT. Amino acid sequence: CASSAPDRGAPLHF.

The rearrangement links TRBV30 to TRBJ1-2, with D tentatively TRBD1 (5 bases). Trimming removed 3 bases from V and 8 bases from J, with 22 bases in between. CDR1 GTSNPN and CDR2 SVGIG come from the germline V gene (reference sequence). CDR3 length equals 15 residues. Here the CDR3 reads CAWSHHPAREEGYTF. The DNA for the CDR3 is TGTGCCTGGAGCCATCACCCCGCCAGGGAGGAGGGCTACACCTTC.

This clone showed up just once. The chain combines TRBV2 with TRBJ2-1, with 8 bases identical to TRBD1. The V and J ends lost 7 bases and 12 bases, in that order; junction bases with no gene match: 14. This CDR3 is built from 14 residues. Germline V gives CDR1 SNHLY, CDR2 FYNNEI. As DNA, the CDR3 is TGTGCCAGCAATGGAGCAGGGGGCCTTAGGGGGCAGTTCTTC. It is translated as CASNGAGGLRGQFF.

The rearrangement links TRBV19 to TRBJ1-2, with unresolved D. V was clipped by 6 bases and J by 2 bases, with 7 bases between them. CDR1 LNHDA and CDR2 SQIVND come from the germline V gene (reference sequence). The CDR3 spans 12 residues. The CDR3 spells CASSGMNYGYTF. Here the CDR3 DNA reads TGTGCCAGTAGCGGGATGAACTATGGCTACACCTTC.

This clone was recorded once. The V call is TRBV5-1, the J call TRBJ2-3; the D gene is possibly TRBD2 (5 bases). The CDR3 is made up of 13 amino acids. V lost 4 bases and J lost 6, with 12 bases in between. Germline V CDR1 and CDR2: SGHRS, YFSETQ. In nucleotides, the CDR3 is TGCGCCAGCAGCCCAAAGAGGGAGGATACGCAGTATTTT. As protein: CASSPKREDTQYF.

The CDR3 coding sequence is TGCGCCAGCAGCTTGGACCCGGCAGGGGCGAGCAATCAGCCCCAGCATTTT. This sequence encodes CASSLDPAGASNQPQHF. The rearrangement links TRBV5-1 to TRBJ1-5; a possible D gene is TRBD1 (6 bases). From germline, CDR1 is SGHRS and CDR2 YFSETQ. The CDR3 contains 17 residues. The ends were cut back, 0 bases at V and 1 base at J, with 14 bases in the middle.

V is TRBV30 and J is TRBJ2-1; TRBD1 matches at 7 bases. The CDR3 is made up of 14 amino acids. The trim removed 4 bases at V and 4 bases at J, leaving 7 bases unmatched. CDR1 GTSNPN and CDR2 SVGIG come from the germline V gene (reference sequence). CDR3 sequence reads: CAWTRTGLYNEQFF. In DNA, the CDR3 is TGTGCCTGGACACGGACAGGTTTGTACAATGAGCAGTTCTTC. Full variable domain (rest looked up from reference TRBV30 and TRBJ2-1): SQTIHQWPATLVQPVGSPLSLECTVEGTSNPNLYWYRQAAGRGLQLLFYSVGIGQISSEVPQNLSASRPQDRQFILSSKKLLLSDSGFYLCAWTRTGLYNEQFFGPGTRLTVL.

The chain uses TRBV21-1 and TRBJ2-4; TRBD2 was called by the table and not checked on the DNA. TRBV21-1 is a documented pseudogene. The CDR3 extends over 17 amino acids. The CDR3 loop reads CASSRKGGSLAKNIQYF. DNA of the CDR3: TGTGCCAGCAGCAGAAAGGGGGGGTCTCTAGCCAAAAACATTCAGTACTTC.

V is TRBV2 and J is TRBJ2-7, with 15 bases lining up with TRBD2. The CDR3 totals 16 residues. Germline loops: CDR1 SNHLY, CDR2 FYNNEI. The V and J ends lost 5 bases and 6 bases, in that order; junction bases with no gene match: 8. Here the CDR3 reads CASSPGLAGGKVEQYF. The CDR3 DNA reads as TGTGCCAGCAGTCCCGGACTAGCGGGGGGGAAGGTCGAGCAGTACTTC.

The rearrangement uses TRBV13 and TRBJ1-2; 8 bases are a match to TRBD1. Germline values: CDR1 PRHDT, CDR2 FYEKMQ (reference sequence). The CDR3 runs 14 residues. V shed 5 bases and J 3 bases; nucleotides not matched to a gene: 5. CDR3 coding DNA: TGTGCCAGCAGCCCGGGACAGGTCGACTATGGCTACACCTTC. This translates into CASSPGQVDYGYTF. Using reference TRBV13 and TRBJ1-2 for the parts outside the CDR3, the full variable domain is AAGVIQSPRHLIKEKRETATLKCYPIPRHDTVYWYQQGPGQDPQFLISFYEKMQSDKGSIPDRFSAQQFSDYHSELNMSSLELGDSALYFCASSPGQVDYGYTFGSGTRLTVV.

In its sample, this clone was seen once. This chain connects TRBV7-3 to TRBJ2-2; D is undetermined. CDR1 is SGHTA, CDR2 FQGTGA, per germline. V was cut by 6 bases and J by 5 bases, with 7 bases left in between. The CDR3 is 12 amino acids. The CDR3 DNA reads TGTGCCAGCAGTTCTAGGACCGGGGAGCTGTTTTTT. Its translation is CASSSRTGELFF.

J is TRBJ1-5 and V is TRBV19; D is unclear. Germline CDR1 LNHDA, CDR2 SQIVND (reference sequence). This CDR3 spans 17 amino acids. Trimming left V 3 bases short and J 1 base short, with 16 bases between. The CDR3 bases are TGTGCCAGTAGTATGGTCGGGGTTCGAGGGAGCAATCAGCCCCAGCATTTT. This translates into CASSMVGVRGSNQPQHF.

The chain carries TRBV6-1 and TRBJ2-1, with a weak D call TRBD2 (5 bases). With 7 bases removed from V and 2 bases from J, the gap between germline ends came to 12 bases. CDR3 length equals 14 residues. CDR1 is MNHNS, CDR2 SASEGT, per germline. CDR3 in DNA: TGTGCCAGCACCGGACTTACCCCCTACAATGAGCAGTTCTTC. Protein product: CASTGLTPYNEQFF.

The chain links TRBV27 to TRBJ2-7, with D possibly TRBD2 on 7 matching bases. Germline V gene lookup returns CDR1 MNHEY and CDR2 SMNVEV (reference sequence). The length of the CDR3 is 13 residues. V was pared by 4 bases and J by 2 bases, with 9 bases between. This CDR3 is CASSWGGPYEQYF. CDR3 coding DNA: TGTGCCAGCAGTTGGGGGGGGCCCTACGAGCAGTACTTC.

This chain links TRBV4-1 with TRBJ1-2, with a tentative D call TRBD1 (5 bases). CDR3 length: 16 residues. Germline CDR1 MGHRA, CDR2 YSYEKL. The V gene lost 1 base and the J gene lost 8 bases, with 20 bases spanning the gap. CDR3 protein: CASSQVLAWGVQGYTF. The CDR3 DNA sequence: TGCGCCAGCAGCCAAGTCCTAGCTTGGGGGGTTCAAGGCTACACCTTC.

The chain has TRBV6-1 and TRBJ2-7, with TRBD2 as a possible D gene (7 bases). This CDR3 is built from 14 residues. The germline V gene encodes CDR1 MNHNS and CDR2 SASEGT. V was pared by 11 bases and J by 9 bases, with 26 bases between. The CDR3 bases are TGTGCCGTTCCCCTTGGGGGGGGGCGTTGGGGGCAGTACTTC. Encoded protein: CAVPLGGGRWGQYF.